This T cell receptor (beta chain) is from a study of blood T cell repertoires in COVID-19. Across the whole study: The United States, Italy and Spain supplied acute and convalescent COVID-19 samples. From T cells, B-cell-depleted T cells, or PBMCs came the material, which was cDNA or gDNA.

Original methodology: Using reference gene primer amplification, nucleated cell counts were estimated. Repertoires were generated with immunoSEQ multiplex PCR, while TCRdb's copy carries only in-frame clones and drops some. V, J and clone size are those of that table, while D and trimming were read from the DNA. The data show 200,000 to 250,000 clones, around 80% seen once. Germline V gene data show CDR1 as SNHLY and CDR2 as FYNNEI. The CDR3 runs to 17 residues. The V end was cut by 6 bases, the J end by 5 bases, with 25 bases between. Sequencing input: peripheral blood. This TCR came from a woman aged 55-70 years who had recovered from COVID-19. The chain carries TRBV2 and TRBJ1-1, with D perhaps TRBD1 (5 bases). CDR3 coding DNA: TGTGCCAGCAGCAAGAGGCTCTATAGGACAAATCCGACTGAAGCTTTCTTT. Protein sequence: CASSKRLYRTNPTEAFF.